This is a list of T cell receptor beta chains from one sample in a study of blood T cell repertoires in COVID-19. The method was immunoSEQ multiplex PCR; TCRdb's version includes in-frame clones alone and lacks a portion of them. There are 150,000 or so clones in the sample; approximately 87% occur only once, and about 6% lies in the top ten. The sequencing input was peripheral blood. These TCRs come from a man older than 75 with acute or convalescent COVID-19. Each CDR3 is given with its conserved first and last residue. The order of the fields is J gene, clone size, D gene, V gene, CDR3 DNA, CDR3 protein. The D gene is left open where the match is weak. A row's size may be missing; if present it is once, few, many or a size class.

TRBJ2-2	-	-	TRBV19	TGTGCCAGTAGACAGGATCCCACCGGGGAGCTGTTTTTT	CASRQDPTGELFF
TRBJ2-3	-	TRBD2	TRBV5-1	TGCGCCAGCAGCTTGGATCAGCGGGGAGACACAGATACGCAGTATTTT	CASSLDQRGDTDTQYF
TRBJ2-1	-	TRBD2	TRBV28	TGTGCCAGCAGCACTAGCGGGCCCTACAATGAGCAGTTCTTC	CASSTSGPYNEQFF
TRBJ2-7	-	-	TRBV5-1	TGCGCCAGCAGATTATCGCCGGGACTCTCCTACGAGCAGTACTTC	CASRLSPGLSYEQYF
TRBJ2-1	-	TRBD2	TRBV9	TGTGCCAGCAGCGGGACTAGCGGGGTCAATGAGCAGTTCTTC	CASSGTSGVNEQFF
TRBJ2-5	once	-	TRBV9	TGTGCCAGCAGCGTCTTTAGTAGCTCCGGGGAGACCCAGTACTTC	CASSVFSSSGETQYF
TRBJ2-3	once	TRBD2	TRBV7-9	TGTGCCAGCAGCTCCGGGGCCCAGCGGGGAGGAGATACGCAGTATTTT	CASSSGAQRGGDTQYF
TRBJ1-3	-	-	TRBV28	TGTGCCAGCAGTTTATTTCAGGGACACTCTGGAAACACCATATATTTT	CASSLFQGHSGNTIYF
TRBJ1-6	-	TRBD1	TRBV3-1/TRBV3-2	TGTGCCAGCAGCCAAGTGGGGACAGCTTCACCCCTCCACTTT	CASSQVGTASPLHF
TRBJ2-2	-	-	TRBV7-9	TGTGCCAGCAGCTTAGTCAACAACGGGGAGCTGTTTTTT	CASSLVNNGELFF
TRBJ1-6	-	-	TRBV19	TGTGCCAGTAGTTCAACCCGTATACGAGGTTATAATTCACCCCTCCACTTT	CASSSTRIRGYNSPLHF
TRBJ2-5	-	-	TRBV9	TGTGCCAGCAGCGCCCTACAGGGAACTGGAGAGACCCAGTACTTC	CASSALQGTGETQYF
TRBJ1-5	-	TRBD1	TRBV28	TGTGCCAGCAGTTCCGGACAGGGGTGGCAGCCCCAGCATTTT	CASSSGQGWQPQHF
TRBJ1-6	-	-	TRBV11-2	TGTGCCAGCAGCTTAGATGGGGGGTATAATTCACCCCTCCACTTT	CASSLDGGYNSPLHF
TRBJ2-7	-	TRBD2	TRBV6-2/TRBV6-3	TGTGCCAGCAGCCTACGGACTCAAGGGACTAGCAGACCCTACGAGCAGTACTTC	CASSLRTQGTSRPYEQYF
TRBJ1-1	-	TRBD1	TRBV5-4	TGTGCCAGCAGCCCACGGACAGGCATCTGGAACACTGAAGCTTTCTTT	CASSPRTGIWNTEAFF
TRBJ2-5	-	TRBD1	TRBV5-1	TGCGCCAGCAGCTTGTTTGGGGACAGACAAGAGACCCAGTACTTC	CASSLFGDRQETQYF
TRBJ1-2	-	TRBD1	TRBV19	TGTGCCAGTACCGGAGGGGGCACGCATGGCTACACCTTC	CASTGGGTHGYTF
TRBJ1-2	-	-	TRBV4-1	TGCGCCAGCAGCCAAGTTGCGGGGGCGACAGCTAGTTGGGGCTACACCTTC	CASSQVAGATASWGYTF
TRBJ1-5	-	-	TRBV10-1	TGCGCCAGCAGCCCGGCGAGGCAGGGCCGATATAGCAATCAGCCCCAGCATTTT	CASSPARQGRYSNQPQHF
TRBJ2-2	-	TRBD1	TRBV10-1	TGCGCCAGCAGTGATCTGACAGGGAAGGGGCCGAACACCGGGGAGCTGTTTTTT	CASSDLTGKGPNTGELFF
TRBJ1-4	-	TRBD1	TRBV19	TGTGCCAGTAGTATTTTTGGGACAGGGAGGATTGTTTTGTTTTTT	CASSIFGTGRIVLFF
TRBJ1-5	-	TRBD1	TRBV6-5	TGTGCCAGCAGTCTCGTGACAGGGGCCTCCCAGCCCCAGCATTTT	CASSLVTGASQPQHF
TRBJ2-1	-	TRBD2	TRBV5-6	TGTGCCAGCAGCTGGGGGAGGGGCTACAATGAGCAGTTCTTC	CASSWGRGYNEQFF
TRBJ2-5	-	TRBD2	TRBV6-1	TGTGCCAGCAGCGAAGTCCCGGGGGGGGGCCAAGAGACCCAGTACTTC	CASSEVPGGGQETQYF
TRBJ2-2	-	TRBD2	TRBV20-1	TGCAGTGCTAGTGGCGGGGGGCACAACACCGGGGAGCTGTTTTTT	CSASGGGHNTGELFF
TRBJ2-1	-	TRBD2	TRBV9	TGTGCCAGCAGCCCCGGAGGGCTAGCGGGAGTAAATTCCTACAATGAGCAGTTCTTC	CASSPGGLAGVNSYNEQFF
TRBJ1-3	-	-	TRBV4-1	TGCGCCAGCAGCCACACAGACAGTAACTCTGGAAACACCATATATTTT	CASSHTDSNSGNTIYF
TRBJ1-1	-	TRBD1	TRBV10-3	TGTGCCATCAGCGAAAGAGGGACAGGGCTCACTGAAGCTTTCTTT	CAISERGTGLTEAFF
TRBJ2-7	-	-	TRBV29-1	TGCAGCGTTGAATCAGGGAGGTACGAGCAGTACTTC	CSVESGRYEQYF
TRBJ2-5	-	TRBD1	TRBV29-1	TGCAGCGTTGAGTACGTGGACAGGGCCCAAGAGACCCAGTACTTC	CSVEYVDRAQETQYF
TRBJ1-2	-	-	TRBV28	TGTGCCAGCAGTTTTTCCCGGAGCTATGGCTACACCTTC	CASSFSRSYGYTF
TRBJ2-4	-	TRBD2	TRBV7-2	TGTGCCAGCAGAGCCGGGGGGGCTAGATCAAACATTCAGTACTTC	CASRAGGARSNIQYF
TRBJ2-1	-	TRBD2	TRBV5-1	TGCGCCAGCAGCTCCGGGACTAGTCCCGACAATGAGCAGTTCTTC	CASSSGTSPDNEQFF
TRBJ1-3	-	TRBD1	TRBV10-3	TGTGCCACGGGACAGGCCGAAGACGGAAACACCATATATTTT	CATGQAEDGNTIYF
TRBJ1-2	few	-	TRBV11-2	TGTGCCAGCAGCTTATTTTCGGGGTGGAACTATGGCTACACCTTC	CASSLFSGWNYGYTF
TRBJ2-5	-	TRBD2	TRBV2	TGTGCCAGCACCATCGGGAGGGAACAAGAGACCCAGTACTTC	CASTIGREQETQYF
TRBJ2-1	-	-	TRBV30	TGTGCCTGGACCTTGTCCCCGTCAATAGCATACAATGAGCAGTTCTTC	CAWTLSPSIAYNEQFF
TRBJ2-1	-	TRBD2	TRBV7-9	TGTGCCAGCAGCCCGAAACGCCGACTAGCGGGAGGGCTTGAGCAGTTCTTC	CASSPKRRLAGGLEQFF
TRBJ2-7	few	-	TRBV10-1	TGCGCCAGCAGTCCAGGGCCCTCCTACGAGCAGTACTTC	CASSPGPSYEQYF
TRBJ2-1	-	-	TRBV5-1	TGCGCCAGCAGCTTGGGCAGGACAGCCAACAATGAGCAGTTCTTC	CASSLGRTANNEQFF
TRBJ1-2	-	-	TRBV9	TGTGCCAGCAGCGGGGAGGCCTGGTATGGCTACACCTTC	CASSGEAWYGYTF
TRBJ2-3	-	-	TRBV3-1/TRBV3-2	TGTGCCAGCAGCCAATCTCCTAGCACAGATACGCAGTATTTT	CASSQSPSTDTQYF
TRBJ2-5	-	TRBD2	TRBV7-2	TGTGCCAGCAGCTTACTGACCGGGGGGGAGACCCAGTACTTC	CASSLLTGGETQYF
TRBJ1-2	once	-	TRBV6-5	TGTGCCAGCAGACCGACAGTCAACTATGGCTACACCTTC	CASRPTVNYGYTF
TRBJ2-1	-	-	TRBV3-1/TRBV3-2	TGTGCCAGCAGCCAAGGGACAGTAAACAATGAGCAGTTCTTC	CASSQGTVNNEQFF
TRBJ2-1	-	TRBD2	TRBV3-1/TRBV3-2	TGTGCCAGCAGCCAAGTAGTGACTAGCGGGGGGTACAATGAGCAGTTCTTC	CASSQVVTSGGYNEQFF
TRBJ2-1	-	TRBD2	TRBV6-2/TRBV6-3	TGTGCCAGCAGTACCAGGACTAGCGGGAGCCCCTACAATGAGCAGTTCTTC	CASSTRTSGSPYNEQFF
TRBJ1-6	-	-	TRBV27	TGTGCCAGCAGACCCCAGATCGGACAGAATAATTCACCCCTCCACTTT	CASRPQIGQNNSPLHF
TRBJ1-1	-	-	TRBV6-5	TGTGCCAGCAGCTGGGTGGGAGGGTCGGCTGAAGCTTTCTTT	CASSWVGGSAEAFF
TRBJ1-2	-	TRBD1	TRBV28	TGTGCCAGCAGCCTTGGACAGGTTGGGGCCTATGGCTACACCTTC	CASSLGQVGAYGYTF
TRBJ1-1	-	-	TRBV4-1	TGCGCCAGCAGCCTCGGCCCGAGGGACACTGAAGCTTTCTTT	CASSLGPRDTEAFF
TRBJ1-4	-	-	TRBV28	TGTGCCAGCCAGGGTGGTACTAATGAAAAACTGTTTTTT	CASQGGTNEKLFF
TRBJ1-5	few	-	TRBV19	TGTGCCAGTACCGACGACAGGATAGTCCAGCCCCAGCATTTT	CASTDDRIVQPQHF
TRBJ1-2	-	TRBD1	TRBV2	TGTGCCAGCAGTGAATGGGACAGGGATCATGGCTACACCTTC	CASSEWDRDHGYTF
TRBJ1-1	-	-	TRBV30	TGTGCCTGGAGCCCCGGGACTCTAATGAACACTGAAGCTTTCTTT	CAWSPGTLMNTEAFF
TRBJ1-5	-	-	TRBV5-1	TGCGCCAGCAGCTTGGGACAAAATCAGCCCCAGCATTTT	CASSLGQNQPQHF
TRBJ1-4	-	-	TRBV7-8	TGTGCCAGCAGCTTAGGATCTCGGCGGTTAAATGAAAAACTGTTTTTT	CASSLGSRRLNEKLFF